The clone carrying this T cell receptor (beta chain) was counted many times. Its specificity is not known. This entry comes from a study of neurological immune-mediated disorders. Overall study results and limits: TCR clonal expansion peaked in HTLV-1-associated myelopathy patients and was lowest in multiple sclerosis patients. No CDR3 amino acid sequences recurred among expanded clones across subjects, suggesting private repertoires in all groups.

The cDNA was synthesized by 5'RACE incorporating 10-nucleotide random UMIs. Each CDR3 protein gets one entry after TCRdb re-called the 5' RACE reads with MiXCR. Of roughly 61,000 distinct CDR3 sequences in the sample, around 10% were seen once. The V gene end was trimmed by 1 base and the J gene end by 1 base; junction bases not matched to a gene: 1. Germline assignment: CDR1 SGHKS and CDR2 YYEKEE (reference sequence). The CDR3 covers 15 residues. Documented time point: longitudinal time-point 1 (baseline). This chain links TRBV5-5 with TRBJ1-3; 8 nucleotides match TRBD1. The TCR originated in a male donor with HTLV-1-associated myelopathy (HAM/TSP). The sequencing sample was made of PBMCs. CDR3 in DNA: TGTGCCAGCAGCTTGACAGGGGGTTCTGGAAACACCATATATTTT. It specifies CASSLTGGSGNTIYF.